This T cell receptor beta chain was documented in a study of beta chain features in type 1 diabetes. Looking at the study overall: Sorted cells examined across all samples numbered around 100 million. Study conclusions and caveats: With patients and controls alike, PCR might favor shorter templates to an equal degree.

Naive, central memory, regulatory and stem cell-like memory cells within the CD4+ compartment were sorted using CD45RO/CCR7/CD25/CD127/CD95/CD27. In all sorted populations, purity surpassed 95%. As concerns this clone: Its target is not known.

Sequenced material consisted of expressed TCRB transcripts (all of the isolated RNA was reverse transcribed). Here immunoSEQ multiplex PCR was the method, and the copy in TCRdb shows in-frame clones only, minus some. The table has hundreds of thousands of clones, roughly 31% seen once; the top ten hold 0.05% to 0.065%. The germline V gene has CDR1 SQVTM and CDR2 ANQGSEA. CDR3 length equals 14 residues. With 4 bases clipped from V and 2 bases from J, the junction kept 3 bases outside the gene matches. J is TRBJ2-4 and V is TRBV29-1; 9 bases are a match to TRBD1. This TCR was recovered from a man between 18 and 29 years old in good health. Sequencing used naive CD4+ T cells from blood. In nucleotides, the CDR3 is TGCAGCGTTGGACAGGGGGGGACCAAAAACATTCAGTACTTC. This codes for CSVGQGGTKNIQYF. Together with reference TRBV29-1 and TRBJ2-4, the CDR3 gives the full variable domain: SAVISQKPSRDICQRGTSLTIQCQVDSQVTMMFWYRQQPGQSLTLIATANQGSEATYESGFVIDKFPISRPNLTFSTLTVSNMSPEDSSIYLCSVGQGGTKNIQYFGAGTRLSVL.